The 20 T cell receptor beta chains listed next were all sequenced from one sample in a study of molecular identifiers for immune sequencing clone quantification. Using its own MiXCR run on the PCR reads, TCRdb lists one record per CDR3 protein. This table has about 300,000 distinct CDR3 sequences, about a fifth appearing once. Source material: naive CD8+ T cells from blood, with Jurkat cell RNA spiked in. Subset reported: FACS-sorted CD8+CD4-CCR7+CD45RA+ naive T cells. The receptors come from a human donor in good health. Some libraries in this study had Jurkat cell RNA spiked in.

The chain recombines TRBV11-2 with TRBJ2-7; D assignment may be TRBD1 or TRBD2 (5 bases each). Trimming left V 3 bases short and J 6 bases short, with 9 bases between. The CDR3 has 12 amino acids. Germline CDR1 reads SGHAT; CDR2 reads FQNNGV. The CDR3 loop is CASSFGTVEQYF. The CDR3 DNA reads TGTGCCAGCAGCTTCGGGACGGTCGAGCAGTACTTC.

There are many counts of this clonotype. The rearrangement links TRBV4-3 to TRBJ2-7, with D possibly called TRBD1 or TRBD2 (5 bases each). The germline V gene encodes CDR1 LGHNA and CDR2 YSLEER. The CDR3 runs to 15 residues. With 0 bases removed from V and 1 base from J, the gap between germline ends came to 10 bases. The CDR3 nucleotides read TGCGCCAGCAGCCAAGAGGGGACGCCATCCTACGAGCAGTACTTC. It encodes CASSQEGTPSYEQYF.

The rearrangement uses TRBV2 and TRBJ1-1, with TRBD1 matching over 9 bases. This CDR3 is 16 amino acids long. Germline-derived CDR1 and CDR2 are SNHLY and FYNNEI. With V trimmed by 6 bases and J by 3 bases, 11 bases remained unmatched. DNA for the CDR3: TGTGCCAGCAGCCGCCCCCGGACAGGGGAGGACACTGAAGCTTTCTTT. It translates to CASSRPRTGEDTEAFF.

The chain combines TRBV5-6 with TRBJ1-6; 7 nucleotides match TRBD1. Germline-derived CDR1 and CDR2 are SGHDT and YYEEEE. V shed 0 bases and J 2 bases; nucleotides not matched to a gene: 5. The CDR3 contains 17 residues. The CDR3 is CASSLDVGGAYNSPLHF. The CDR3 nucleotides are TGTGCCAGCAGCTTGGATGTAGGGGGCGCCTATAATTCACCCCTCCACTTT.

Many counts were recorded for this clonotype. The V call is TRBV12-3 or TRBV12-4, the J call TRBJ2-7; possibly TRBD1 for D (6 bases). The CDR3 runs to 13 residues. Trimming left V 3 bases short and J 6 bases short, with 12 bases between. DNA for the CDR3: TGTGCCAGCAGTTTGGGGGCAGTGGTCGAGCAGTACTTC. Protein: CASSLGAVVEQYF.

This clonotype was recorded at least ten times. The V call is TRBV7-9, the J call TRBJ1-5, with 7 bases fitting TRBD1. The germline gives CDR1 SEHNR, CDR2 FQNEAQ (reference sequence). This CDR3 region has 15 residues. The junction had 3 bases not matched to a gene; V was cut back by 1 base and J by 3 bases. The CDR3 protein is CASSLGDRPNQPQHF. The CDR3 DNA reads TGTGCCAGCAGCTTAGGGGACAGACCCAATCAGCCCCAGCATTTT. Drawing the rest from reference TRBV7-9 and TRBJ1-5, the complete variable domain is DTGVSQNPRHKITKRGQNVTFRCDPISEHNRLYWYRQTLGQGPEFLTYFQNEAQLEKSRLLSDRFSAERPKGSFSTLEIQRTEQGDSAMYLCASSLGDRPNQPQHFGDGTRLSIL.

This clonotype was recorded at least ten times. The gene calls are TRBV10-2 and TRBJ2-5, with D hard to call. Germline lookup yields CDR1 WSHSY and CDR2 SAAADI. V was cut by 3 bases and J by 7 bases, with 3 bases left in between. The CDR3 is 10 amino acids. CDR3 residues: CASSDGTQYF. CDR3 nucleotides: TGCGCCAGCAGTGATGGGACCCAGTACTTC.

This clonotype has ten or more counts. V and J are TRBV4-3 and TRBJ2-1, with TRBD1 as a possible D gene (6 bases). Germline V CDR1 and CDR2: LGHNA, YSLEER. V was pared by 1 base and J by 4 bases, with 14 bases between. This CDR3 spans 16 amino acids. The CDR3, as DNA: TGCGCCAGCAGCCAAGTGGAGAATACAGGGTACAATGAGCAGTTCTTC. Translating it yields CASSQVENTGYNEQFF.

This clonotype was found many times. The gene calls are TRBV29-1 and TRBJ1-5; weak D call: TRBD1 (6 bases). The CDR3 is 15 amino acids. V was cut by 4 bases and J by 3 bases, with 16 bases left in between. Germline V lookup: CDR1 SQVTM, CDR2 ANQGSEA. DNA of the CDR3: TGCAGCGTTGTGTTCCCAGGGGTAATCAATCAGCCCCAGCATTTT. It specifies CSVVFPGVINQPQHF.

This clonotype was observed many times. The chain has TRBV12-3 or TRBV12-4 and TRBJ1-1; D not certain. Trimming left V 5 bases short and J 6 bases short, with 10 bases between. This CDR3 is 12 amino acids long. The CDR3 sequence: CASSHPLSEAFF. CDR3 nucleotide sequence: TGTGCCAGCAGTCACCCCCTTTCTGAAGCTTTCTTT.

This clonotype was seen at least ten times. For the CDR3, the DNA is TGTGCCAGCAGTTGGGACAGGGTGGACACAGATACGCAGTATTTT. It yields the protein CASSWDRVDTDTQYF. The chain joins TRBV28 to TRBJ2-3; 9 nucleotides line up with TRBD1. Germline V gene sequence: CDR1 MDHEN, CDR2 SYDVKM. CDR3 length: 15 residues. Unmatched junction bases numbered 4, after V lost 4 bases and J lost 2 bases.

This clonotype was detected many times. J is TRBJ2-7 and V is TRBV25-1, with TRBD2 identical over 11 bases. After removal of 4 bases from V and 1 base from J, the junction contained 6 bases not matched to a gene. Germline V gene data show CDR1 as MGHDK and CDR2 as SYGVNS. There are 16 residues in the CDR3. The chain's CDR3 is CASSVAGLAESYEQYF. CDR3 nucleotide sequence: TGTGCCAGCAGTGTAGCGGGACTAGCGGAATCCTACGAGCAGTACTTC.

This clonotype was counted at least ten times. V usage is TRBV20-1 and J usage is TRBJ2-3; D perhaps matches TRBD2 (5 bases). Germline loops: CDR1 DFQATT, CDR2 SNEGSKA (reference sequence). The CDR3 sequence is 14 residues long. The V gene lost 0 bases and the J gene lost 5 bases, with 12 bases spanning the gap. CDR3 protein: CSARDLAGGDTQYF. CDR3 nucleotides: TGCAGTGCTAGAGATTTGGCCGGAGGAGATACGCAGTATTTT.

This clonotype was recorded many times. This rearrangement joins TRBV6-5 to TRBJ2-1, with D unclear. The CDR3 spans 13 residues. Trimming stripped 2 bases from V and 3 bases from J, with 5 bases between. CDR1 is MNHEY, CDR2 SVGAGI, per germline. The CDR3 loop is CASSYDNYNEQFF. The CDR3 DNA reads TGTGCCAGCAGTTACGACAACTACAATGAGCAGTTCTTC.

This clonotype was seen ten or more times. V gene TRBV13 combines with J gene TRBJ1-1, with no clear D. Germline V gene sequence: CDR1 PRHDT, CDR2 FYEKMQ (reference sequence). There are 14 residues in the CDR3. Trimming took 7 bases from V and 0 from J, leaving 12 bases between them. CDR3 loop: CASNPGTLNTEAFF. DNA for the CDR3: TGTGCCAGCAACCCCGGAACGCTGAACACTGAAGCTTTCTTT. Filled out from reference TRBV13 and TRBJ1-1, the complete variable domain reads AAGVIQSPRHLIKEKRETATLKCYPIPRHDTVYWYQQGPGQDPQFLISFYEKMQSDKGSIPDRFSAQQFSDYHSELNMSSLELGDSALYFCASNPGTLNTEAFFGQGTRLTVV.

In its sample, this clonotype was seen many times. This chain links TRBV20-1 with TRBJ1-1; no clear D gene. This CDR3 region has 11 residues. Germline V lookup: CDR1 DFQATT, CDR2 SNEGSKA (reference sequence). With 5 bases removed from V and 5 bases from J, the gap between germline ends came to 9 bases. CDR3 loop: CSARRVTEAFF. CDR3 bases: TGCAGTGCTCGTCGGGTAACTGAAGCTTTCTTT.

This clonotype was seen many times. The chain couples TRBV6-5 to TRBJ2-7; TRBD1 aligns across 8 bases. Germline V gives CDR1 MNHEY, CDR2 SVGAGI. V lost 5 bases, J lost 5 bases, and 5 bases stayed unmatched. CDR3 length equals 13 residues. For the CDR3, the DNA is TGTGCCAGCAGTCCTTACAGGGGGAACGAGCAGTACTTC. Protein: CASSPYRGNEQYF.

At least ten counts were recorded for this clonotype. The rearrangement links TRBV7-6 to TRBJ2-5, with 7 positions matching TRBD2. Trimming cost V 3 bases and J 4 bases; bases outside gene matches: 5. The CDR3 length is 14 residues. The germline V gene has CDR1 SGHVS and CDR2 FNYEAQ. Here the CDR3 reads CASSFGTTPETQYF. CDR3 nucleotides: TGTGCCAGCAGCTTCGGGACTACGCCAGAGACCCAGTACTTC.

This clonotype was observed at least ten times. The chain has TRBV6-2 or TRBV6-3 and TRBJ2-2, with TRBD1 matching 7 bases. The CDR3 has 15 amino acids. The germline V gene has CDR1 MNHEY and CDR2 SVGEGT. V gave up 7 bases and J gave up 6 bases; unmatched junction bases: 11. In DNA, the CDR3 is TGTGCCAGCACCCGCAGTCCCGGGACAGCCGGGGAGCTGTTTTTT. Translation gives CASTRSPGTAGELFF.

This clonotype was seen a handful of times. This chain links TRBV25-1 with TRBJ2-1, with D possibly being TRBD2 (6 bases). Germline V lookup: CDR1 MGHDK, CDR2 SYGVNS. CDR3 length equals 11 residues. V dropped 10 bases and J dropped 8 bases, with 12 bases sitting between them. CDR3 sequence reads: CATGWGDEQFF. The CDR3 coding sequence is TGTGCCACCGGATGGGGGGATGAGCAGTTCTTC.